The 18 T cell receptor beta chains given below trace back to one sample, sequenced in a study of CD4+ T cells in melanoma. Clones were sequenced by immunoSEQ multiplex PCR, and TCRdb holds only the in-frame ones, with some missing. The sample includes roughly 10,000 clones, roughly three quarters of them seen just once. Sequencing was carried out using cells from a culture (not recorded whether cultured in vitro). All receptors come from a human donor with melanoma.

The chain couples TRBV19 to TRBJ1-5; D is perhaps TRBD1 (5 bases). This CDR3 has 13 residues. Germline-derived CDR1 and CDR2 are LNHDA and SQIVND (reference sequence). Trimming stripped 6 bases from V and 2 bases from J, with 8 bases between. The CDR3 reads CASRTEGNQPQHF. Here the CDR3 DNA reads TGTGCCAGTAGGACAGAAGGCAATCAGCCCCAGCATTTT.

This chain joins TRBV11-2 and TRBJ1-2; D may be TRBD1 (5 bases). The CDR3 extends over 15 amino acids. Germline V lookup: CDR1 SGHAT, CDR2 FQNNGV. V lost 1 base to trimming and J lost 4 bases, with 13 bases between them. CDR3 nucleotides: TGTGCCAGCAGCTTAGTCGGGACCGACCTCTATGGCTACACCTTC. It translates to CASSLVGTDLYGYTF.

The chain combines TRBV18 with TRBJ1-1; no clear D gene. The CDR3 is made up of 14 amino acids. Germline CDR1 KGHSH, CDR2 LQKENI. V lost 3 bases and J 1 base, leaving 9 bases between the germline ends. CDR3 nucleotide sequence: TGTGCCAGCTCACCGGTCTCACGGAACACTGAAGCTTTCTTT. Translating it yields CASSPVSRNTEAFF.

V gene TRBV9 combines with J gene TRBJ2-1; maybe TRBD1 (5 bases). This CDR3 comprises 16 residues. CDR1 and CDR2 (germline): SGDLS, YYNGEE. Deletions cut 1 base from V and 0 bases from J, with 11 bases between. DNA of the CDR3: TGTGCCAGCAGCGTATACGGAAGGGGCTCCTACAATGAGCAGTTCTTC. Residues: CASSVYGRGSYNEQFF.

CDR3: CASSKARMNTEAFF. The CDR3 DNA reads as TGTGCCAGTAGTAAGGCAAGAATGAACACTGAAGCTTTCTTT. This chain links TRBV19 with TRBJ1-1; unclear D gene. The CDR3 is 14 residues long. Trimming pared 4 bases from V and 0 bases from J, leaving 9 bases between. Per germline, CDR1 LNHDA and CDR2 SQIVND (reference sequence).

The chain links TRBV5-6 to TRBJ2-3; 8 nucleotides agree with TRBD1. The CDR3 has 17 residues. Germline V gene sequence: CDR1 SGHDT, CDR2 YYEEEE. V lost 7 bases and J lost 8; bases outside the gene matches: 21. The CDR3 here is CASGKLDRGVVAGTQYF. The CDR3 DNA sequence: TGTGCCAGCGGCAAACTCGACAGGGGAGTCGTTGCGGGTACGCAGTATTTT.

The rearrangement joins TRBV11-3 to TRBJ2-1, with unresolved D. Germline V gene data show CDR1 as SGHNT and CDR2 as YENEEA. Trimming took 1 base from V and 7 from J, leaving 20 bases between them. The CDR3 contains 17 residues. The CDR3 region has the DNA TGTGCCAGCAGCTTAGGGTCTGGTCCCTCAACCCCAAATGAGCAGTTCTTC. Amino acids: CASSLGSGPSTPNEQFF.

V usage is TRBV6-5 and J usage is TRBJ1-4; weak D call: TRBD1 (5 bases). Germline CDR1 reads MNHEY; CDR2 reads SVGAGI. V was clipped by 4 bases and J by 8 bases, with 11 bases between them. CDR3 length equals 13 residues. The CDR3 DNA reads as TGTGCCAGCAGTTCCAGGGCACGCGAAAAACTGTTTTTT. Residues: CASSSRAREKLFF.

The chain joins TRBV30 to TRBJ1-1; tentative D call: TRBD1 (5 bases). CDR3 length: 11 amino acids. Germline V lookup: CDR1 GTSNPN, CDR2 SVGIG (reference sequence). The V end lost 8 bases, the J end lost 0 bases, and 7 bases lay between the germline ends. The CDR3 nucleotides read TGTGCCGGGGGATTGAACACTGAAGCTTTCTTT. Translation gives CAGGLNTEAFF. Filled out from reference TRBV30 and TRBJ1-1, the complete variable domain reads SQTIHQWPATLVQPVGSPLSLECTVEGTSNPNLYWYRQAAGRGLQLLFYSVGIGQISSEVPQNLSASRPQDRQFILSSKKLLLSDSGFYLCAGGLNTEAFFGQGTRLTVV.

This rearrangement joins TRBV5-4 to TRBJ2-2; 7 positions agree with TRBD1. This CDR3 contains 16 residues. From germline, CDR1 is SGHNT and CDR2 YYREEE (reference sequence). The J segment lost 3 bases and the V segment lost 3 bases, leaving 8 bases of the junction unmatched. CDR3 sequence reads: CASSSPPGGDTGELFF. The CDR3 coding sequence is TGTGCCAGCAGCTCCCCCCCAGGGGGTGACACCGGGGAGCTGTTTTTT. The full variable domain, in which reference TRBV5-4 and TRBJ2-2 provide the parts outside the CDR3, is ETGVTQSPTHLIKTRGQQVTLRCSSQSGHNTVSWYQQALGQGPQFIFQYYREEENGRGNFPPRFSGLQFPNYSSELNVNALELDDSALYLCASSSPPGGDTGELFFGEGSRLTVL.

The rearrangement joins TRBV19 to TRBJ2-3; D assignment may be TRBD1 or TRBD2 (5 bases each). The V end lost 4 bases, the J end lost 0 bases, and 17 bases lay between the germline ends. This CDR3 has 17 residues. The germline CDR1 and CDR2 sequences are LNHDA and SQIVND (reference sequence). The CDR3 DNA follows: TGTGCCAGTAGTACGGGGCGACAGAGATCTAGCACAGATACGCAGTATTTT. Translation gives CASSTGRQRSSTDTQYF.

This chain connects TRBV9 to TRBJ2-7, with D maybe TRBD1 (6 bases). The CDR3 contains 13 residues. The V and J ends lost 2 bases and 6 bases respectively, with 12 bases between them. The germline V gene encodes CDR1 SGDLS and CDR2 YYNGEE. CDR3 DNA sequence: TGTGCCAGCAGCGTCTCAGGGGACGGCGAGCAGTACTTC. Its protein product is CASSVSGDGEQYF.

V gene TRBV29-1 combines with J gene TRBJ1-2, with 8 bases identical to TRBD1. J was trimmed by 7 bases and V by 7 bases; bases with no gene match: 14. The CDR3 spans 14 residues. Germline V lookup: CDR1 SQVTM, CDR2 ANQGSEA. The CDR3 is CSATPGQVFGGYTF. CDR3 bases: TGCAGCGCAACCCCGGGACAGGTTTTCGGTGGCTACACCTTC.

V and J are TRBV7-6 and TRBJ1-3; D is uncertain. V was shortened by 0 bases and J by 0 bases, with 6 bases between the two germline ends. Per germline, CDR1 SGHVS and CDR2 FNYEAQ. This CDR3 has 15 amino acids. As DNA, the CDR3 is TGTGCCAGCAGCTTAGCAAGAAACTCTGGAAACACCATATATTTT. As protein: CASSLARNSGNTIYF. The full variable domain, with the rest looked up from reference TRBV7-6 and TRBJ1-3, is GAGVSQSPRYKVTKRGQDVALRCDPISGHVSLYWYRQALGQGPEFLTYFNYEAQQDKSGLPNDRFSAERPEGSISTLTIQRTEQRDSAMYRCASSLARNSGNTIYFGEGSWLTVV.

V usage is TRBV28 and J usage is TRBJ1-1, with 7 bases fitting TRBD1. Germline-derived CDR1 and CDR2 are MDHEN and SYDVKM. Losses at the gene ends were 5 bases for V and 6 bases for J; bases not matched to a gene: 21. The length of the CDR3 is 18 residues. The CDR3: CASSVHRGGHIGISEAFF. The CDR3, as DNA: TGTGCCAGCAGTGTCCACAGGGGAGGCCATATTGGTATTTCTGAAGCTTTCTTT.

The chain employs TRBV7-9 and TRBJ1-2, with a weak D call TRBD1 (6 bases). The CDR3 spans 17 residues. The V gene lost 1 base and the J gene lost 6 bases, with 21 bases spanning the gap. CDR1 is SEHNR, CDR2 FQNEAQ, per germline (reference sequence). As DNA, the CDR3 is TGTGCCAGCAGCTTAGTGGTGATAGGGGGATCCCTGGATGGCTACACCTTC. Translated, it gives CASSLVVIGGSLDGYTF.

The V and J genes are TRBV5-1 and TRBJ2-5; 9 bases are shared with TRBD2. V dropped 1 base and J dropped 5; count of bases not matched to a gene: 12. The V gene's germline CDR1 is SGHRS and CDR2 YFSETQ. CDR3 length equals 17 residues. CDR3 nucleotide sequence: TGCGCCAGCAGCTTGTTGGGCCTGGCGGGGGGGCTGGAGACCCAGTACTTC. Translation: CASSLLGLAGGLETQYF.

This clone was observed a handful of times. The chain carries TRBV7-9 and TRBJ1-5; tentatively, D is TRBD1 (6 bases). V shed 4 bases and J shed 0 bases, with 13 bases lying between them. The length of the CDR3 is 16 residues. Germline CDR1 reads SEHNR; CDR2 reads FQNEAQ (reference sequence). The CDR3 region is CASSSSGQISNQPQHF. Written as DNA, the CDR3 is TGTGCCAGCAGCTCTTCCGGACAGATTAGCAATCAGCCCCAGCATTTT. The full variable domain, in which reference TRBV7-9 and TRBJ1-5 provide the parts outside the CDR3, is DTGVSQNPRHKITKRGQNVTFRCDPISEHNRLYWYRQTLGQGPEFLTYFQNEAQLEKSRLLSDRFSAERPKGSFSTLEIQRTEQGDSAMYLCASSSSGQISNQPQHFGDGTRLSIL.